This T cell receptor beta chain was found in a study of response to subunit inactivated influenza vaccine. Overall study findings and caveats: That few new T cells are recruited by each seasonal influenza vaccination was the authors' suggestion.

CDR3 length: 14 amino acids. Trimming removed 10 bases from V and 3 bases from J; junction bases left unmatched: 11. Germline CDR1 is ENHRY and CDR2 is SYGVKD. TCRdb itself ran the RT-PCR reads through MiXCR, one entry per CDR3 protein. The sample includes around 600,000 distinct CDR3 sequences, approximately 10% of them seen just once. This clonotype was counted a few times. Its cognate antigen is unknown. This sample also belongs to another study, concerning T cells expressing NK-cell markers. That investigation notes: Generation of TCR beta cDNA was performed by 5'RACE template switching incorporating UMIs. Obtained from sorted CD3+CD56+NKG2C+, CD3+CD56+NKG2C- and CD3+CD56-NKG2C+ T cells were the TCR beta repertoires. In 5 or 6 donors, dominant NKG2C+ clonotypes were roughly 1.0-7.0% of CD8+ T cells. For a handful of donors, these clonotypes were likewise the leading ones in the CD3+CD56-NKG2C+ fraction.

This chain connects TRBV10-3 to TRBJ2-7, with 8 bases identical to TRBD1. This clonotype was obtained from a man in his fifties who received an inactivated influenza vaccine. The sample in question was PBMCs from blood, obtained on the day of vaccination. The CDR3 sequence is CATWTGFGVYEQYF. The CDR3 nucleotides are TGTGCCACCTGGACAGGGTTCGGCGTCTACGAGCAGTACTTC.